What follows describes a single T cell receptor (beta chain). Its antigen remains undetermined. No quality values exist for individual bases; no much larger clone is one base distant. Collaborating institutions collected whole blood in K2EDTA tubes following their own protocols. For TCRbeta analysis, collaborator samples were shipped as frozen whole blood, as isolated PBMCs, or as DNA extracted from either sample type. These data originate in a study of blood T cell repertoires in COVID-19 (TCRdb year 2020). Study-wide context: Samples covering the acute and convalescent phases of COVID-19 were provided by collaborators in the United States, Italy and Spain. The samples were drawn from the first 160 participants of the ongoing ImmuneRACE study and from 1,254 subjects provided by 6 global collaborators. Where HLA class I and class II types were available, the types were taken from metadata supplied by the sample provider, not from assay-based typing. The prospective study material was composed of cDNA or gDNA derived from T cells, B-cell-depleted T cells, or PBMCs. Nearly every sample came with metadata listing a de-identified subject ID, COVID-19 status, age in years and sex. Subjects who had been exposed to COVID-19, were actively infected with it, or had recovered from it provided the deeply sampled blood TCRbeta repertoires that made up the dataset. The repertoires were released in a freely available public database intended as a resource for research on the immune response to SARS-CoV-2. What the study reported, not specific to this receptor: The quantity of clinical and demographic metadata differed by source and by participant and was supplied without curation.

TCRbeta CDR3 regions were amplified from genomic DNA by means of the immunoSEQ Assay, a bias-controlled multiplex PCR. On the study's bioinformatics: The number of nucleated cells in each sample was estimated by amplification of reference gene primers within the assay. To quantify the absolute abundance of each unique TCRbeta CDR3 rearrangement, sequence reads were collapsed and filtered. Productive Simpson clonality was computed per sample as the square root of Simpson's diversity index over productive rearrangements. TCRdb took this table from immuneACCESS and kept in-frame rearrangements with V and J called. Such tables lack part of the clones; where checked against another copy, unresolved V genes explain under half of the gap, and the rest is unexplained. V, J and clone size reflect that table, while D and trimming were determined from the DNA. A total of 80,000 or so clones appear in this sample, 89% of them only once. Roughly 2.1% of the sample lies in the top ten.

The CDR3 spans 14 residues, from the cysteine through the phenylalanine. Kept here is only the CDR3 DNA, which spans 42 bases and is read in frame from base 1. Per the germline V gene (reference sequence), MNHEY is the CDR1 and SMNVEV is the CDR2. Trimming accounts for 6 bases at V and 5 bases at J, while the number of junction bases matched to no gene is 6. This sequence was found in a man aged 50 to 60 with acute or convalescent COVID-19. Input material: peripheral blood. The sequence is built from TRBV27 and TRBJ2-5; TRBD2 lines up with 10 middle nucleotides. CDR3 loop: CASSSGGAGETQYF. The sequenced DNA is TGTGCCAGCAGCAGCGGGGGGGCCGGGGAGACCCAGTACTTC.